The source of this TCR beta chain is a study of chemoradiotherapy in HPV16-positive cancers. Across the study: Functional T-cell assays on two HPV16-positive patients' cells defined candidate HPV-specific clones and common TCR motifs. Findings and limits, study-wide: Better recurrence-free survival went with HPV-responsive T-cell expansion in HPV16-positive patients. Candidate HPV-specific clones and E7-related TCR motifs grew in tumor during treatment. The functional HPV-specific definition rests on just two HPV16-positive patients.

Notes on this clone: Its matching antigen is unknown.

Germline assignment: CDR1 SGHNT and CDR2 YYREEE (reference sequence). V was shortened by 1 base and J by 2 bases, with 7 bases between the two germline ends. The CDR3 extends over 14 amino acids. Using immunoSEQ multiplex PCR, the repertoire was profiled, and TCRdb retains in-frame clones only, with some absent. The sample holds approximately 10,000 clones, roughly 78% seen once. The specimen was obtained from a patient who underwent chemoradiotherapy. The clonotype originates from a human donor with HPV-associated anogenital cancer. The chain uses TRBV5-4 and TRBJ1-3; D call uncertain. The CDR3 nucleotides read TGTGCCAGCAGCTTGTCGAGGGCTGGAAACACCATATATTTT. It specifies CASSLSRAGNTIYF.